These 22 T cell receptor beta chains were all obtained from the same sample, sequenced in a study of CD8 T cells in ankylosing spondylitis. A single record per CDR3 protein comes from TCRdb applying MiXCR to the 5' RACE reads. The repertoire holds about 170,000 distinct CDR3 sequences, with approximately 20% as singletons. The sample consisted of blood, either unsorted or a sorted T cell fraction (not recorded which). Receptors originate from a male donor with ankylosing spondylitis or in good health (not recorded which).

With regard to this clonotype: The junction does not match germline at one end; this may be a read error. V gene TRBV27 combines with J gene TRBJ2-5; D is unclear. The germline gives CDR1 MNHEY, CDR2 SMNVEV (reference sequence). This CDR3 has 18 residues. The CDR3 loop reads CASSLSYPLEPSQETQYF. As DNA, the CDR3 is TGTGCCAGCAGTCTATCTTATCCTTTGGAGCCGTCCCAAGAGACCCAGTACTTC.

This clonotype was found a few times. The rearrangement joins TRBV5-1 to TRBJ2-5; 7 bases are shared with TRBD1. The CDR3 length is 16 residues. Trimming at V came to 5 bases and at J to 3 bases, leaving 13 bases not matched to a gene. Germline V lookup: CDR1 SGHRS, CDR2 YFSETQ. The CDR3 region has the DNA TGCGCCAGCAGTATCTCCCCCCAGGGACAGAAAGAGACCCAGTACTTC. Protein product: CASSISPQGQKETQYF.

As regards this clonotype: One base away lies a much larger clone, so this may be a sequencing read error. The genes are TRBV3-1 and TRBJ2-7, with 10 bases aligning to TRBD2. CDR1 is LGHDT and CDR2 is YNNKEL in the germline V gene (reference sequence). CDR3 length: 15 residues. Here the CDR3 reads CACSLRTSGGDEQYF. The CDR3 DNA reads TGTGCCTGCAGCCTCAGGACTAGCGGAGGGGACGAGCAGTACTTC.

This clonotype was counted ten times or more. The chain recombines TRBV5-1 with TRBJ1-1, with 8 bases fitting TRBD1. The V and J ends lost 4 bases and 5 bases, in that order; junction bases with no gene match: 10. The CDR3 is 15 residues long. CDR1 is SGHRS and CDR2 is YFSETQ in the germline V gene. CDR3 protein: CASSARQGSKTEAFF. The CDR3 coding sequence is TGCGCCAGCAGCGCTCGACAGGGGTCAAAAACTGAAGCTTTCTTT.

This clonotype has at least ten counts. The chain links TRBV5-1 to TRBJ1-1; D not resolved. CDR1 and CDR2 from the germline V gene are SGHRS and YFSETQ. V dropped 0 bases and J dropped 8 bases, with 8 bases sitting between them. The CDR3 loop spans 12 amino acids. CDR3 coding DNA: TGCGCCAGCAGCTTGGATTGGGTCGAAGCTTTCTTT. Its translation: CASSLDWVEAFF.

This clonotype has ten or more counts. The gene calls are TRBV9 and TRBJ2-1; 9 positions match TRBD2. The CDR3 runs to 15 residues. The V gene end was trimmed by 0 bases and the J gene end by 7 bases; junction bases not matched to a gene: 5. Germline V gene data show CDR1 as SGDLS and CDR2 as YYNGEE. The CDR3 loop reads CASSVVASGTNEQFF. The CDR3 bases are TGTGCCAGCAGCGTAGTGGCTAGCGGGACGAATGAGCAGTTCTTC.

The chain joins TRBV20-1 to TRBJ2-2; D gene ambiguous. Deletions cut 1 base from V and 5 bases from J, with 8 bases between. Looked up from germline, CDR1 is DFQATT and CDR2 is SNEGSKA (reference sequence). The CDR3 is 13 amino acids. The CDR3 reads CSARVLGTGELFF. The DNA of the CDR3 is TGCAGTGCTAGAGTTCTAGGAACCGGGGAGCTGTTTTTT.

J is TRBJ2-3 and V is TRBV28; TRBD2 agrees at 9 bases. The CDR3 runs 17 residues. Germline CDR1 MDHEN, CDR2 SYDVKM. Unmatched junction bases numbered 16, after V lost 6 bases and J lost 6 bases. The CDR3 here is CASRSPGAGGPRDTQYF. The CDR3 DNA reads TGTGCCAGCAGATCCCCCGGGGCGGGAGGGCCCCGGGATACGCAGTATTTT.

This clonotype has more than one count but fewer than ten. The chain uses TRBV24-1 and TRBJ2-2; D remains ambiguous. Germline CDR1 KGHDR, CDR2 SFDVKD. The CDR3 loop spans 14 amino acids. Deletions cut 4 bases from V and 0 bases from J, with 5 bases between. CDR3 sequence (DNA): TGTGCCACCAGTGAGACGGCGAACACCGGGGAGCTGTTTTTT. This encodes CATSETANTGELFF.

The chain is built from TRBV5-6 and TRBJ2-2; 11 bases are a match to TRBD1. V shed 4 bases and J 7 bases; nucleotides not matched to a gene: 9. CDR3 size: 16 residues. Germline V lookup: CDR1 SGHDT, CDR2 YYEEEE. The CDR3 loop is CASSLVGQGAIGELFF. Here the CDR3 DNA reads TGTGCCAGCAGCCTCGTCGGACAGGGGGCGATCGGGGAGCTGTTTTTT.

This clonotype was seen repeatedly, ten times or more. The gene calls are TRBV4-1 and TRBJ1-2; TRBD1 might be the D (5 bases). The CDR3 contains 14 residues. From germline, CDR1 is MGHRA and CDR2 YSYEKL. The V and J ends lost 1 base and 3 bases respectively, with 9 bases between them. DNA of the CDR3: TGCGCCAGCAGCCAAGGGGGCAGTGACTATGGCTACACCTTC. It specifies CASSQGGSDYGYTF.

The CDR3 bases are TGCGCCAGCAGCCCTGGGGCCTCCTACACTGAAGCTTTCTTT. This sequence encodes CASSPGASYTEAFF. The rearrangement links TRBV5-1 to TRBJ1-1; D is perhaps TRBD1 (5 bases). CDR1 is SGHRS and CDR2 is YFSETQ in the germline V gene. The CDR3 has 14 amino acids. V was cut by 4 bases and J by 3 bases, with 13 bases left in between.

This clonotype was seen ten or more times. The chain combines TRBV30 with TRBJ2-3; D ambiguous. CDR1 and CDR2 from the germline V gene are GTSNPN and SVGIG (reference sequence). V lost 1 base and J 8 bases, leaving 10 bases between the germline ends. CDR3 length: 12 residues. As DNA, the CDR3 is TGTGCCTGGAGTGGGAGCGACGGTACGCAGTATTTT. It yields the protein CAWSGSDGTQYF.

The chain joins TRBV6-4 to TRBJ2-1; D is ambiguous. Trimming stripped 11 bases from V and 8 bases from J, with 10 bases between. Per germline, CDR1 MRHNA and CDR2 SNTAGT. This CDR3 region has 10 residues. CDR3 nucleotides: TGTGCCTCGAGAAGGGATGAGCAGTTCTTC. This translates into CASRRDEQFF.

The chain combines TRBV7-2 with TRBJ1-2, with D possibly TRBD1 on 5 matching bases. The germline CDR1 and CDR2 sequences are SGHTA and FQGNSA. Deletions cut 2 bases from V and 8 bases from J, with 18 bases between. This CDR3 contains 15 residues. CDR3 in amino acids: CASSLKRGRAGGYTF. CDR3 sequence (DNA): TGTGCCAGCAGCTTAAAGAGAGGCAGGGCGGGCGGCTACACCTTC.

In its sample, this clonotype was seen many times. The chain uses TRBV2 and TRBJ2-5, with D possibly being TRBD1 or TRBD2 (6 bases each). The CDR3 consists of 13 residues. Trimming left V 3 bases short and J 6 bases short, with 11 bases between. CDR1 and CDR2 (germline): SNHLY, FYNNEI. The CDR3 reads CASSEGGYQTQYF. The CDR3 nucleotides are TGTGCCAGCAGTGAGGGGGGCTATCAGACCCAGTACTTC.

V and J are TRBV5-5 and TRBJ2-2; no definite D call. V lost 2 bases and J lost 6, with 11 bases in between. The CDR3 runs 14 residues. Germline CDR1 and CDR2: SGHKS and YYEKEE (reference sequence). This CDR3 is CASSFPNRAGELFF. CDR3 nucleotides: TGTGCCAGCAGCTTCCCAAATAGGGCCGGGGAGCTGTTTTTT.

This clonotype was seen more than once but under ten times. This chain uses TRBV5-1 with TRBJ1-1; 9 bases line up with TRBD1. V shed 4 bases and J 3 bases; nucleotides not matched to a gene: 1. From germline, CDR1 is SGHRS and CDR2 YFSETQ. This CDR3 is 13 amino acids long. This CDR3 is CASSRDRDTEAFF. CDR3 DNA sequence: TGCGCCAGCAGCCGGGACAGGGACACTGAAGCTTTCTTT.

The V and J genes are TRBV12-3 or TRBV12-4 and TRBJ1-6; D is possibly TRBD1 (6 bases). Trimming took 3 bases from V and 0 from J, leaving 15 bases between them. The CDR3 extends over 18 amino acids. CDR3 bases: TGTGCCAGCAGTTTTGTGGGACATAGGAGCTCCTATAATTCACCCCTCCACTTT. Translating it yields CASSFVGHRSSYNSPLHF.

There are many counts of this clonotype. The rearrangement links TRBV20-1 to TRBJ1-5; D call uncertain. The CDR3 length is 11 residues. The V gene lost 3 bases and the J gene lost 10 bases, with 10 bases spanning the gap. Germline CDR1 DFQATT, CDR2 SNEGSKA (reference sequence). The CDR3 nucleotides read TGCAGTGCTAGTCAGCAGCAACCCCAGCATTTT. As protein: CSASQQQPQHF.

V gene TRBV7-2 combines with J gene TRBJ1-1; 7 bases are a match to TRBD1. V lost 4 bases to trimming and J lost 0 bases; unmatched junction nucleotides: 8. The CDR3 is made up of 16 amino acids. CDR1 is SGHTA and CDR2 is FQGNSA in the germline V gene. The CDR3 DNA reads TGTGCCAGCAGCTCGTCAGGGGGGCGAATGAACACTGAAGCTTTCTTT. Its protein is CASSSSGGRMNTEAFF.

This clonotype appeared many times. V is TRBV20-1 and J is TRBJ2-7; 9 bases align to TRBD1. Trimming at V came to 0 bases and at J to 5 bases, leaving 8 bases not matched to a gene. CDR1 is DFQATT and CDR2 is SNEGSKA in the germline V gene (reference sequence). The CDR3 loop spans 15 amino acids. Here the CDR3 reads CSARDPGQGGHEQYF. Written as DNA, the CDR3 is TGCAGTGCTAGAGATCCGGGACAGGGAGGCCACGAGCAGTACTTC.